The table lists the clone carrying this TCR beta chain with a few counts. Generated by immunoSEQ multiplex PCR, the TCRdb table keeps only in-frame clones and is missing some. This table holds roughly 28,000 clones, approximately 83% found once. The data originate from a study of OX40 agonist ivuxolimab in advanced cancers. The starting material was CD4+ or CD8+ T cells sorted from blood, obtained in a trial of the OX40 agonist ivuxolimab. This receptor was obtained from an adult with an advanced solid tumor such as melanoma, head and neck, liver or kidney cancer.

The CDR3 bases are TGTGCCAGCGGTCTTGATAGCAATCAGCCCCAGCATTTT. Residues: CASGLDSNQPQHF. The chain has TRBV9 and TRBJ1-5; D ambiguous. Trimming removed 7 bases from V and 0 bases from J, with 8 bases in between. Germline V gene data show CDR1 as SGDLS and CDR2 as YYNGEE. The CDR3 covers 13 residues.